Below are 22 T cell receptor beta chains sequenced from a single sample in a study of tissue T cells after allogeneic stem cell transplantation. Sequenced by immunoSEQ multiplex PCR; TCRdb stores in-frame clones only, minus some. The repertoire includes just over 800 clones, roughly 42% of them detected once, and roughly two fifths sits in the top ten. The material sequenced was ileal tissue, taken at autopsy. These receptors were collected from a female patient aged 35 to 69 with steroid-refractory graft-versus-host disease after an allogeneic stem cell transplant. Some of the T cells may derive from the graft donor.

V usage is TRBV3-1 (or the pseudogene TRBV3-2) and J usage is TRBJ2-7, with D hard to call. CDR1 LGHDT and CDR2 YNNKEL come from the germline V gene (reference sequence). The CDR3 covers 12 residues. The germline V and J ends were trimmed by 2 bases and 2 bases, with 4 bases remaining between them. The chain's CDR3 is CASSQLAYEQYF. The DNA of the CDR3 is TGTGCCAGCAGCCAACTAGCCTACGAGCAGTACTTC.

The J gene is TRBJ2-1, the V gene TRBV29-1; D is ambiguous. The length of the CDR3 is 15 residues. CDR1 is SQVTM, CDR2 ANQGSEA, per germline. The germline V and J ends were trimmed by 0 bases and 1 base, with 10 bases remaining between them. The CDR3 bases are TGCAGCGTTGAAGATCAGGAGCTATCCTACAATGAGCAGTTCTTC. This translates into CSVEDQELSYNEQFF.

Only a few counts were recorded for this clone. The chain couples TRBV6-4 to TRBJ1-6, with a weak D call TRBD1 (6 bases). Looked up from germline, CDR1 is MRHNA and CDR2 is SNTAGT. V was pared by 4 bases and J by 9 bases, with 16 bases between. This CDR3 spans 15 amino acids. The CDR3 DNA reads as TGTGCCAGCAGTGCACGGGACACCGGAGCTTCACCCCTCCACTTT. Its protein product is CASSARDTGASPLHF.

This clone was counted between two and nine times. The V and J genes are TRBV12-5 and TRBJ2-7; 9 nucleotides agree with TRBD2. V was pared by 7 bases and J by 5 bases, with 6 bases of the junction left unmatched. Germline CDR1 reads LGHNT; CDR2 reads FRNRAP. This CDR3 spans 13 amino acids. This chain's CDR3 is CASENSGRNEQYF. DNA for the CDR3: TGTGCTAGTGAGAATAGCGGGAGAAACGAGCAGTACTTC.

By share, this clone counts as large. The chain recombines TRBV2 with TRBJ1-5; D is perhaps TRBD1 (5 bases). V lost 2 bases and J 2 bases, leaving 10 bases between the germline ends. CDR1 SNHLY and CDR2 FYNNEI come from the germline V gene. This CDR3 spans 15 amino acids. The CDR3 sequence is CASSERGGGNQPQHF. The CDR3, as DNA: TGTGCCAGCAGTGAAAGGGGCGGGGGCAATCAGCCCCAGCATTTT.

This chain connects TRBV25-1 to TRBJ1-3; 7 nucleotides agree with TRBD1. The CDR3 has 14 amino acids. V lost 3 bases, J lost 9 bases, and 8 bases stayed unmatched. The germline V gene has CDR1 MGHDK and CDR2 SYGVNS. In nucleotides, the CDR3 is TGTGCCAGCAGTGAGTGGTCAGGGGGACCCACCATATATTTT. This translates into CASSEWSGGPTIYF.

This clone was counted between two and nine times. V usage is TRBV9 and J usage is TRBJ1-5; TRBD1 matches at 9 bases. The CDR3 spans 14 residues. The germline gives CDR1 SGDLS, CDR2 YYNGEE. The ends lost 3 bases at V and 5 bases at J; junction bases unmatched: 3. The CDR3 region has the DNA TGTGCCAGCAGCGGAACAGGGGGCGATCAGCCCCAGCATTTT. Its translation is CASSGTGGDQPQHF.

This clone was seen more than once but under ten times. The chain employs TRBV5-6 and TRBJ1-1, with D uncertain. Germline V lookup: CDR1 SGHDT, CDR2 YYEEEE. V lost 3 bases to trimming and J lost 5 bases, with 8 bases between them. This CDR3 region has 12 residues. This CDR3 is CASSSQGTEAFF. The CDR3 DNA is TGTGCCAGCAGCTCGCAAGGGACTGAAGCTTTCTTT.

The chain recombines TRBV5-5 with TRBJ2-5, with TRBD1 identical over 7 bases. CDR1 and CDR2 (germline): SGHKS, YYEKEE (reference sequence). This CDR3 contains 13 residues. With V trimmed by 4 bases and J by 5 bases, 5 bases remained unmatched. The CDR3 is CASSRGRGETQYF. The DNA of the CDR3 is TGTGCCAGCAGCCGGGGCAGGGGGGAGACCCAGTACTTC.

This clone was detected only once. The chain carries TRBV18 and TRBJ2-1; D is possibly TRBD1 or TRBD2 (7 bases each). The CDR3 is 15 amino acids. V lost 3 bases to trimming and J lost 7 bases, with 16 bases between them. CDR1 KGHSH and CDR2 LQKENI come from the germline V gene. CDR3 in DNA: TGTGCCAGCTCACCCCAGGGGGGGAAAAATAATGAGCAGTTCTTC. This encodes CASSPQGGKNNEQFF.

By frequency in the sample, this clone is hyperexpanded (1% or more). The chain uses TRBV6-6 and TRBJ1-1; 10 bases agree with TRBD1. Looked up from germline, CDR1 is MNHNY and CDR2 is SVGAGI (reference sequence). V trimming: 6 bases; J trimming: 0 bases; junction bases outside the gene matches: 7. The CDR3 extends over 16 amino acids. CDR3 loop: CASSRDRGLLNTEAFF. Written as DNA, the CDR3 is TGTGCCAGCAGCCGGGACAGGGGTCTTCTGAACACTGAAGCTTTCTTT.

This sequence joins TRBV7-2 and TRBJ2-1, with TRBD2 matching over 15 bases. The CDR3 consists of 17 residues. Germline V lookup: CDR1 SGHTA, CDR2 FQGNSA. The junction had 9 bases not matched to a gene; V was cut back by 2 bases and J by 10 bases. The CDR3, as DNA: TGTGCCAGCAGCTTAAACGGACTAGCGGGGGGGCCGGGAGAGCAGTTCTTC. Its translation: CASSLNGLAGGPGEQFF.

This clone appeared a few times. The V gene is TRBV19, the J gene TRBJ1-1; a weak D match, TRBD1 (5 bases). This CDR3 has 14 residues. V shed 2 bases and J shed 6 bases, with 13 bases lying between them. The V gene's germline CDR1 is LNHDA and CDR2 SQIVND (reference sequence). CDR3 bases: TGTGCCAGTAGTATATCGGGGGTGAAGGCTGAAGCTTTCTTT. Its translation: CASSISGVKAEAFF.

The CDR3 DNA is TGCAGTGCTAGTAATAGACACAATCAGCCCCAGCATTTT. Amino acids: CSASNRHNQPQHF. The chain has TRBV20-1 and TRBJ1-5; D gene ambiguous. The V gene lost 3 bases and the J gene lost 3 bases, with 9 bases spanning the gap. Germline V gives CDR1 DFQATT, CDR2 SNEGSKA (reference sequence). The CDR3 spans 13 residues.

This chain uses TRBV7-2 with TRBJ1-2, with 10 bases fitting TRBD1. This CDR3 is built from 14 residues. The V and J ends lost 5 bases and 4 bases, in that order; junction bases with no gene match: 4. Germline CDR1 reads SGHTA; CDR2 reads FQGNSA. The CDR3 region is CASSKGQGPYGYTF. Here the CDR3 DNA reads TGTGCCAGCAGCAAGGGACAGGGGCCCTATGGCTACACCTTC.

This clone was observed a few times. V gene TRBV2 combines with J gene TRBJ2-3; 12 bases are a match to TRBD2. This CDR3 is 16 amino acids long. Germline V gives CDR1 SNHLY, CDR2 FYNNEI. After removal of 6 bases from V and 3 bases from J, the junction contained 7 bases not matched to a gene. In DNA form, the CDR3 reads TGTGCCAGCAGGAGACTAGCGGGAGTTTGGACAGATACGCAGTATTTT. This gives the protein CASRRLAGVWTDTQYF.

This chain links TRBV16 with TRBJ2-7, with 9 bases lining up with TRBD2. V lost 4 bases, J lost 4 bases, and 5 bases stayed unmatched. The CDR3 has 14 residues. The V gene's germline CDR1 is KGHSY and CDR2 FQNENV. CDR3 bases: TGTGCCAGCAGCCGTAGCGGGGGTTCGTACGAGCAGTACTTC. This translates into CASSRSGGSYEQYF.

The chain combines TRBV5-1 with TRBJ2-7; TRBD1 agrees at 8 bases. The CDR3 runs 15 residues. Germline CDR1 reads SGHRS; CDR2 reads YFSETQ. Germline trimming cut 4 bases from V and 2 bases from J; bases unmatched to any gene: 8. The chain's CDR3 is CASSGGQGRPYEQYF. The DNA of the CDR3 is TGCGCCAGCAGCGGTGGACAGGGAAGGCCCTACGAGCAGTACTTC.

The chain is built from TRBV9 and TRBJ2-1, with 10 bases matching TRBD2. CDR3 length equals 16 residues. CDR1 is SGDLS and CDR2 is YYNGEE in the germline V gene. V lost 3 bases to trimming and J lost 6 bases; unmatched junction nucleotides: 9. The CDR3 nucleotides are TGTGCCAGCAGCGGGAATAGCGGGGGGCCTTTCAATGAGCAGTTCTTC. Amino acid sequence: CASSGNSGGPFNEQFF.

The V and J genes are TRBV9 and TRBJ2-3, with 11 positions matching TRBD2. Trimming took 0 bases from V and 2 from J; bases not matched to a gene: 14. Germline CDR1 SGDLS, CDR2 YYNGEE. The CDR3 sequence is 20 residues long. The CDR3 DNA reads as TGTGCCAGCAGCGTAGTGGCTAGCGGGAGGCCCAGAAGTTACACAGATACGCAGTATTTT. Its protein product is CASSVVASGRPRSYTDTQYF.

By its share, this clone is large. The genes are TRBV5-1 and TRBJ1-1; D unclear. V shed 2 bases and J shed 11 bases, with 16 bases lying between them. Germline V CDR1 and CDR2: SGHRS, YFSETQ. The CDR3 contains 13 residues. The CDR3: CASSLIPRRDAFF. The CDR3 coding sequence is TGCGCCAGCAGCTTAATTCCCCGACGTGATGCTTTCTTT.

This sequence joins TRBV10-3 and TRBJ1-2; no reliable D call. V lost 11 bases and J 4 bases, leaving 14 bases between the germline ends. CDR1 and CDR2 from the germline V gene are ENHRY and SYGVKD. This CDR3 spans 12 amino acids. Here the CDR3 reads CAATGGIYGYTF. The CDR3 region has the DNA TGTGCCGCCACCGGTGGGATCTATGGCTACACCTTC.